This T cell receptor (beta chain) was sequenced in a study of blood T cell repertoires in COVID-19. Across the study: The cDNA or gDNA used as material had been derived from T cells, B-cell-depleted T cells, or PBMCs.

Authors' processing steps: Amplified reference gene primers provided the basis for estimating nucleated cell counts. This table comes from immunoSEQ multiplex PCR, and its TCRdb copy is limited to in-frame clones, with some not included. V and J calls and clone size are as listed in that table; D and trimming were resolved from the DNA. The sample carries about 100,000 clones, 91% recorded once. In germline, CDR1 is SGDLS, CDR2 YYNGEE. After removal of 3 bases from V and 7 bases from J, the junction contained 13 bases not matched to a gene. The CDR3 length is 16 residues. This chain uses TRBV9 with TRBJ2-5; 9 bases fit TRBD2. This receptor was obtained from a man over 45 with active COVID-19. Input material: peripheral blood. CDR3 region: CASSAGTSFREGTQYF. DNA for the CDR3: TGTGCCAGCAGCGCAGGGACTAGCTTTAGGGAGGGGACCCAGTACTTC. Full variable domain (missing parts from reference TRBV9 and TRBJ2-5): DSGVTQTPKHLITATGQRVTLRCSPRSGDLSVYWYQQSLDQGLQFLIQYYNGEERAKGNILERFSAQQFPDLHSELNLSSLELGDSALYFCASSAGTSFREGTQYFGPGTRLLVL.